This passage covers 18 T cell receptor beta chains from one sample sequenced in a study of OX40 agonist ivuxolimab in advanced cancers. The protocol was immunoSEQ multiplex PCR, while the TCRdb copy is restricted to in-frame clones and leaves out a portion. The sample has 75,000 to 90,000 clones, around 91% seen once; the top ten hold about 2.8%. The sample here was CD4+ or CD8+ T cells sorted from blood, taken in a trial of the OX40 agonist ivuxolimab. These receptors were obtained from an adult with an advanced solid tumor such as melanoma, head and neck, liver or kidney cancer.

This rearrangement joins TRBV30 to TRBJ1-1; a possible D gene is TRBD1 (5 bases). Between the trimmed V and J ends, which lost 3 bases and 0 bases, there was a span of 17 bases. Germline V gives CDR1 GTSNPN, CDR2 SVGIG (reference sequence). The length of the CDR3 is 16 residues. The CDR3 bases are TGTGCCTGGAGCGACGGCCGCCGGGGCATGAACACTGAAGCTTTCTTT. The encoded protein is CAWSDGRRGMNTEAFF.

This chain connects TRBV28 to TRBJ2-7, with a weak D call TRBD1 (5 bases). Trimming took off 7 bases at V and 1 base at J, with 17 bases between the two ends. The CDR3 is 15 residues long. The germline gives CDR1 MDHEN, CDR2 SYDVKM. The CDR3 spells CASTPFTGLSYEQYF. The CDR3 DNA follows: TGTGCCAGCACCCCTTTTACAGGCCTTTCCTACGAGCAGTACTTC.

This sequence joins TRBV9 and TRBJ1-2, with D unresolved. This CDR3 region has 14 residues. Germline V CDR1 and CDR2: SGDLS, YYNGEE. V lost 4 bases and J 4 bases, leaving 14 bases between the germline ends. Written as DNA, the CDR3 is TGTGCCAGCAGCCCGGGGTCGCAAATCTATGGCTACACCTTC. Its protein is CASSPGSQIYGYTF.

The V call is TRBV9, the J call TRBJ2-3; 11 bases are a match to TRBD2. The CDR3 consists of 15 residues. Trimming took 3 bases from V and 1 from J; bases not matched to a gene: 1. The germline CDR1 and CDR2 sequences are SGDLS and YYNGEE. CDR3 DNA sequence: TGTGCCAGCAGCGCACTAGCGGGGGGCACAGATACGCAGTATTTT. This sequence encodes CASSALAGGTDTQYF. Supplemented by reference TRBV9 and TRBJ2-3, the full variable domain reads DSGVTQTPKHLITATGQRVTLRCSPRSGDLSVYWYQQSLDQGLQFLIQYYNGEERAKGNILERFSAQQFPDLHSELNLSSLELGDSALYFCASSALAGGTDTQYFGPGTRLTVL.

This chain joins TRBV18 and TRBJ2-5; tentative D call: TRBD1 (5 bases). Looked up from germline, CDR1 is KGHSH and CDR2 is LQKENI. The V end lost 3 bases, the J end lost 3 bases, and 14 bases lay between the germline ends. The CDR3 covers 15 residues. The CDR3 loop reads CASSPLMGPEETQYF. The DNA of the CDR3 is TGTGCCAGCTCACCCCTTATGGGGCCGGAAGAGACCCAGTACTTC.

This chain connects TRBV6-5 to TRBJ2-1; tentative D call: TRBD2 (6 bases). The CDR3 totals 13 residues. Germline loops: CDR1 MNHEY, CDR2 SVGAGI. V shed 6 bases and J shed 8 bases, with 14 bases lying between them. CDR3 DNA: TGTGCCAGCAGGGAGCTTGGAGGGGATGAGCAGTTCTTC. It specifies CASRELGGDEQFF.

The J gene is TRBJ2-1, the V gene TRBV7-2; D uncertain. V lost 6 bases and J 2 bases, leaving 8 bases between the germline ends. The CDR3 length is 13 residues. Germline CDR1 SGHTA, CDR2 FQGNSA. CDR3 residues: CASRSQPYNEQFF. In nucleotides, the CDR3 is TGTGCCAGCAGAAGTCAGCCCTACAATGAGCAGTTCTTC.

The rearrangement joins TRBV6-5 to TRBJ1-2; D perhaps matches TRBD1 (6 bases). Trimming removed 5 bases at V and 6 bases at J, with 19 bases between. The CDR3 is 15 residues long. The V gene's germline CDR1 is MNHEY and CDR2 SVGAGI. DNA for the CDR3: TGTGCCAGCAGTAGGCCTGGGGGCAGGGAAAATGGCTACACCTTC. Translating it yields CASSRPGGRENGYTF.

This CDR3 reads CASSSPGSGNTIYF. The CDR3 nucleotides are TGTGCCAGCAGTTCTCCAGGGTCTGGAAACACCATATATTTT. The chain uses TRBV6-5 and TRBJ1-3; D might be TRBD1 (5 bases). CDR1 is MNHEY, CDR2 SVGAGI, per germline. V lost 4 bases, J lost 1 base, and 8 bases lay in between. This CDR3 comprises 14 residues.

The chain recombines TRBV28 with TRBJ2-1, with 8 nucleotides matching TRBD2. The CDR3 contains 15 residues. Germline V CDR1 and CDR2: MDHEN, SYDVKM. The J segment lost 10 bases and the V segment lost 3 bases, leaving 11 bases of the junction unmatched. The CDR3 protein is CASSFLTGGDHEQFF. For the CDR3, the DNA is TGTGCCAGCAGTTTTTTGACGGGAGGGGATCACGAGCAGTTCTTC.

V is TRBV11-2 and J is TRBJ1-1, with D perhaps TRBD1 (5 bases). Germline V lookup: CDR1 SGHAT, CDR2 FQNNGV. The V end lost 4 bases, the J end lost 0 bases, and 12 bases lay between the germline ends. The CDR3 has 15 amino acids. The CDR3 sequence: CASSSHGGLNTEAFF. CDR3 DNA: TGTGCCAGCAGCTCCCACGGGGGACTGAACACTGAAGCTTTCTTT. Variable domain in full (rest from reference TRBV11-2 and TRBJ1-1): EAGVAQSPRYKIIEKRQSVAFWCNPISGHATLYWYQQILGQGPKLLIQFQNNGVVDDSQLPKDRFSAERLKGVDSTLKIQPAKLEDSAVYLCASSSHGGLNTEAFFGQGTRLTVV.

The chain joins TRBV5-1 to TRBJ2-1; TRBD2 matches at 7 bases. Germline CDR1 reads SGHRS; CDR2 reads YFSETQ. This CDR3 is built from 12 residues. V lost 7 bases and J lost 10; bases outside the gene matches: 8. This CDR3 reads CASSGEGQEQFF. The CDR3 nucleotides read TGCGCCAGCTCTGGGGAGGGGCAGGAGCAGTTCTTC.

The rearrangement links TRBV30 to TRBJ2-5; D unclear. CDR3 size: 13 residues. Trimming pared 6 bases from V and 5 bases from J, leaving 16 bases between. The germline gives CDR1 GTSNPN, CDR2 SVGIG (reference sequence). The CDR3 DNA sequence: TGTGCCTGCTCTGGTAGCCTTGGTGAGACCCAGTACTTC. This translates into CACSGSLGETQYF.

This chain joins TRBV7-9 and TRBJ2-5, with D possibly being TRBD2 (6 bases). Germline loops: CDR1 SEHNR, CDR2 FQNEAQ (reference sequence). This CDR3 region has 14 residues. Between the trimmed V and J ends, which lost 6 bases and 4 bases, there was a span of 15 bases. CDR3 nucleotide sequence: TGTGCCAGCAGAACCTCCGGGACTGTAGAGACCCAGTACTTC. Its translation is CASRTSGTVETQYF.

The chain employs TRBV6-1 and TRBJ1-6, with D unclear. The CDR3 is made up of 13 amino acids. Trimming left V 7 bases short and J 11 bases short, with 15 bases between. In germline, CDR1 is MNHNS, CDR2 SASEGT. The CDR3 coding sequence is TGTGCCAGCAACCCCGAGGGTGGGACACCCCTCCACTTT. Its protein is CASNPEGGTPLHF.

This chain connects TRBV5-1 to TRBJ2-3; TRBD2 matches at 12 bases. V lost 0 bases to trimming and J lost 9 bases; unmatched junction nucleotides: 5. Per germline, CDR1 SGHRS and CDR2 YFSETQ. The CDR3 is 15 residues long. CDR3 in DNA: TGCGCCAGCAGCTTGGAACTAGCGGGGGGCCAGACGCAGTATTTT. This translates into CASSLELAGGQTQYF.

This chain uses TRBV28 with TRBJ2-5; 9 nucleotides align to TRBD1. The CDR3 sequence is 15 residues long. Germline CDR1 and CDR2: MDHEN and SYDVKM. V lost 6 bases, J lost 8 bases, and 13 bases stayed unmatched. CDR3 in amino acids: CASSPNRGRGGTQYF. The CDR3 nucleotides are TGTGCCAGCAGCCCCAACAGGGGGCGCGGGGGAACCCAGTACTTC.

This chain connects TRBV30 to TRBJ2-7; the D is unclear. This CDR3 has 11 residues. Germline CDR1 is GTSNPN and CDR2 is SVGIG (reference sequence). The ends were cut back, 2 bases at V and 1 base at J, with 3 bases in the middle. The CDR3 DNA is TGTGCCTGGAGTCTGTCCTACGAGCAGTACTTC. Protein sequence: CAWSLSYEQYF.